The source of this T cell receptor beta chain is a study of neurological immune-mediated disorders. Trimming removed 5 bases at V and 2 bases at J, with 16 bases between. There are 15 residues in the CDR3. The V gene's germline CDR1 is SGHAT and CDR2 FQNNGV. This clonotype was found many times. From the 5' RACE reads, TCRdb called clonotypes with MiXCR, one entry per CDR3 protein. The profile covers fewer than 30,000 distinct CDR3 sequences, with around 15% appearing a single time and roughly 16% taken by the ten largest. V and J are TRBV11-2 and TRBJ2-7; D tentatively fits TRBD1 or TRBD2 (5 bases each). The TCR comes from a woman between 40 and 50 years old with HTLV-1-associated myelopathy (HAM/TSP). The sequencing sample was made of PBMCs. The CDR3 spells CASSHDWDRAYEQYF. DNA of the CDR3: TGTGCCAGCAGCCACGATTGGGACCGTGCCTACGAGCAGTACTTC.